Following are 20 T cell receptor beta chains from one sample sequenced in a study of blood T cell repertoires in COVID-19. The repertoire was sequenced with immunoSEQ multiplex PCR; TCRdb's copy has only in-frame clones and lacks some. The sample has around 280,000 clones; roughly nine tenths are singletons. Specimen: peripheral blood. These TCRs come from a woman between 45 and 65 years old who had recovered from COVID-19.

The V and J genes are TRBV5-4 and TRBJ1-1; D is ambiguous. Germline-derived CDR1 and CDR2 are SGHNT and YYREEE (reference sequence). Trimming shortened V by 4 bases and J by 4 bases, and 20 bases separated the two germline ends. The CDR3 is made up of 16 amino acids. CDR3 in amino acids: CASSPALGRRSTEAFF. CDR3 nucleotide sequence: TGTGCCAGCAGCCCCGCGTTGGGCAGGCGCAGCACTGAAGCTTTCTTT.

This clone was seen once. The V call is TRBV5-1, the J call TRBJ2-3, with D unclear. Germline V gene sequence: CDR1 SGHRS, CDR2 YFSETQ. This CDR3 has 13 residues. Trimming shortened V by 1 base and J by 5 bases, and 8 bases separated the two germline ends. CDR3 bases: TGCGCCAGCAGCTTGATGCCAGAAGATACGCAGTATTTT. Translating it yields CASSLMPEDTQYF.

In DNA, the CDR3 is TGTGCCAGCAGCTTATGGGTCATGGGACAGGGGACCGAAGCTTTCTTT. Translation: CASSLWVMGQGTEAFF. The gene calls are TRBV7-2 and TRBJ1-1, with TRBD1 matching over 10 bases. This CDR3 contains 16 residues. V lost 2 bases to trimming and J lost 8 bases; unmatched junction nucleotides: 11. Per germline, CDR1 SGHTA and CDR2 FQGNSA. Drawing the rest from reference TRBV7-2 and TRBJ1-1, the complete variable domain is GAGVSQSPSNKVTEKGKDVELRCDPISGHTALYWYRQSLGQGLEFLIYFQGNSAPDKSGLPSDRFSAERTGGSVSTLTIQRTQQEDSAVYLCASSLWVMGQGTEAFFGQGTRLTVV.

This chain connects TRBV4-1 to TRBJ1-6; no clear D gene. CDR3 length: 16 amino acids. Germline CDR1 reads MGHRA; CDR2 reads YSYEKL. V lost 0 bases and J 9 bases, leaving 15 bases between the germline ends. The CDR3 here is CASSQDGNNLASPLHF. In DNA, the CDR3 is TGCGCCAGCAGCCAAGACGGGAACAATCTCGCTTCACCCCTCCACTTT.

The genes are TRBV11-2 and TRBJ1-1, with D hard to call. V dropped 6 bases and J dropped 1 base, with 18 bases sitting between them. The CDR3 is made up of 16 amino acids. From germline, CDR1 is SGHAT and CDR2 FQNNGV. The CDR3, as DNA: TGTGCCAGCAGAGTCGAGATGTGGGAGGCGAACACTGAAGCTTTCTTT. Translation: CASRVEMWEANTEAFF.

This chain uses TRBV5-4 with TRBJ1-1, with no clear D. With 4 bases removed from V and 1 base from J, the gap between germline ends came to 8 bases. CDR3 length: 13 amino acids. Germline assignment: CDR1 SGHNT and CDR2 YYREEE (reference sequence). The CDR3 DNA is TGTGCCAGCAGCGCCACAGCGAACACTGAAGCTTTCTTT. Its translation is CASSATANTEAFF.

This sequence joins TRBV19 and TRBJ1-2; D possibly corresponds to TRBD1 (5 bases). The CDR3 sequence is 16 residues long. V was clipped by 5 bases and J by 2 bases, with 18 bases between them. CDR1 and CDR2 (germline): LNHDA, SQIVND (reference sequence). CDR3 amino acids: CASSQWTPLLNYGYTF. The CDR3 nucleotides are TGTGCCAGTAGTCAATGGACACCTCTACTAAACTATGGCTACACCTTC.

The sample holds one count of this clone. V gene TRBV27 combines with J gene TRBJ1-6; no firm D call. Germline assignment: CDR1 MNHEY and CDR2 SMNVEV (reference sequence). The CDR3 totals 14 residues. V lost 8 bases and J 1 base, leaving 9 bases between the germline ends. The CDR3 DNA reads TGTGCCAGCTCCTTGAGGTCCTATAATTCACCCCTCCACTTT. This encodes CASSLRSYNSPLHF.

This clone was detected only once. The chain links TRBV5-1 to TRBJ1-2; possible D gene TRBD1, 6 bases. Germline V gene lookup returns CDR1 SGHRS and CDR2 YFSETQ. The CDR3 consists of 13 residues. Trimming stripped 0 bases from V and 5 bases from J, with 8 bases between. The CDR3 nucleotides are TGCGCCAGCAGCTTGGGGACAGCTTATGGCTACACCTTC. Its protein is CASSLGTAYGYTF.

The chain uses TRBV19 and TRBJ1-5; D gene ambiguous. This CDR3 is 19 amino acids long. V was clipped by 5 bases and J by 0 bases, with 23 bases between them. The V gene's germline CDR1 is LNHDA and CDR2 SQIVND (reference sequence). The CDR3 protein is CASSFKRLDPPYSNQPQHF. The CDR3 DNA reads TGTGCCAGTAGTTTTAAGAGACTAGACCCCCCTTATAGCAATCAGCCCCAGCATTTT.

This chain uses TRBV30 with TRBJ1-3; 7 positions match TRBD1. The CDR3 totals 15 residues. Germline CDR1 and CDR2: GTSNPN and SVGIG (reference sequence). With 2 bases clipped from V and 7 bases from J, the junction kept 11 bases outside the gene matches. CDR3 sequence: CAWSLPTGSRNTIYF. The CDR3 DNA is TGTGCCTGGAGTCTTCCGACAGGGTCGAGGAACACCATATATTTT.

The V and J genes are TRBV3-1 (or the pseudogene TRBV3-2) and TRBJ1-2; D gene uncertain. V lost 4 bases and J lost 4, with 16 bases in between. From germline, CDR1 is LGHDT and CDR2 YNNKEL (reference sequence). The CDR3 covers 15 residues. The CDR3 protein is CASSRSPSLIYGYTF. The CDR3 coding sequence is TGTGCCAGCAGCCGTAGTCCCTCTCTCATCTATGGCTACACCTTC.

The genes are TRBV5-5 and TRBJ2-5; perhaps TRBD2 as D (6 bases). The CDR3 has 16 amino acids. Trimming took 0 bases from V and 0 from J, leaving 12 bases between them. CDR1 and CDR2 (germline): SGHKS, YYEKEE (reference sequence). The CDR3 nucleotides are TGTGCCAGCAGCTTGGCTCGACTAGGTAACCAAGAGACCCAGTACTTC. Encoded protein: CASSLARLGNQETQYF.

J is TRBJ1-5 and V is TRBV10-3; D gene ambiguous. The CDR3 covers 15 residues. Per germline, CDR1 ENHRY and CDR2 SYGVKD. The V end was cut by 2 bases, the J end by 2 bases, with 10 bases between. The CDR3 spells CAISETGDGNQPQHF. The CDR3 region has the DNA TGTGCCATCAGTGAGACCGGGGATGGCAATCAGCCCCAGCATTTT.

This chain uses TRBV27 with TRBJ2-4, with 7 nucleotides matching TRBD1. The CDR3 length is 15 residues. From germline, CDR1 is MNHEY and CDR2 SMNVEV (reference sequence). The ends lost 6 bases at V and 3 bases at J; junction bases unmatched: 8. In DNA, the CDR3 is TGTGCCAGCAGGCCGGGACAGATAGACAAAAACATTCAGTACTTC. Translation gives CASRPGQIDKNIQYF.

This clone is a singleton in its sample. The rearrangement links TRBV27 to TRBJ2-4; D is unresolved. The V and J ends lost 3 bases and 1 base respectively, with 10 bases between them. Looked up from germline, CDR1 is MNHEY and CDR2 is SMNVEV (reference sequence). The CDR3 consists of 15 residues. CDR3 residues: CASSFASEAKNIQYF. In DNA form, the CDR3 reads TGTGCCAGCAGTTTCGCCTCCGAGGCCAAAAACATTCAGTACTTC.

The chain employs TRBV5-1 and TRBJ2-7, with 9 bases aligning to TRBD1. The CDR3 totals 14 residues. After removal of 4 bases from V and 4 bases from J, the junction contained 6 bases not matched to a gene. CDR1 and CDR2 from the germline V gene are SGHRS and YFSETQ. CDR3 loop: CASSPDRGGYEQYF. CDR3 nucleotide sequence: TGCGCCAGCAGCCCGGACAGGGGAGGGTACGAGCAGTACTTC.

This clone occurred a few times. The chain is built from TRBV30 and TRBJ2-2; D uncertain. Trimming took 2 bases from V and 5 from J, leaving 12 bases between them. The CDR3 totals 14 residues. Germline V gives CDR1 GTSNPN, CDR2 SVGIG (reference sequence). This CDR3 reads CAWSPSISTGELFF. CDR3 nucleotide sequence: TGTGCCTGGAGTCCTAGTATTAGTACCGGGGAGCTGTTTTTT.

This sequence joins TRBV4-1 and TRBJ2-3, with D possibly matching TRBD2 (6 bases). The V end was cut by 0 bases, the J end by 5 bases, with 15 bases between. Germline lookup yields CDR1 MGHRA and CDR2 YSYEKL. This CDR3 has 16 amino acids. The CDR3 bases are TGCGCCAGCAGCCAAGATCGAACGGGAGCAGTAGATACGCAGTATTTT. Residues: CASSQDRTGAVDTQYF.

The CDR3 region is CASSSGVGGYTF. The CDR3 nucleotides are TGTGCCAGCAGTTCAGGGGTTGGTGGCTACACCTTC. This chain connects TRBV6-6 to TRBJ1-2, with D possibly TRBD1 on 6 matching bases. In germline, CDR1 is MNHNY, CDR2 SVGAGI (reference sequence). V was pared by 4 bases and J by 7 bases, with 10 bases between. The CDR3 consists of 12 residues.